This TCR beta chain was recorded in a study of cytomegalovirus exposure and HLA in healthy donors. This clone came up a few times. Trimming removed 6 bases from V and 8 bases from J, with 19 bases in between. Germline-derived CDR1 and CDR2 are MNHEY and SVGAGI. The CDR3 is 14 amino acids. Amplification used 60 Vbeta primers and 13 Jbeta primers. Sequencing was performed with immunoSEQ multiplex PCR; in TCRdb, only in-frame clones are kept and a portion is missing. The table includes some 150,000 clones, less than 90% detected once. This receptor was identified in a woman between 50 and 59 years old in good health and CMV-seropositive. The material sequenced was PBMCs. V and J are TRBV6-5 and TRBJ1-1; no firm D call. The CDR3 bases are TGTGCCAGCAGCTACGTTGTTGGGCTTGGGGAAGCTTTCTTT. Protein product: CASSYVVGLGEAFF.